Each of the 20 T cell receptor beta chains below was sequenced from the same sample in a study of beta chain features in type 1 diabetes. Findings and limits, study-wide: Researchers report that Type 1 diabetes patients had moderately but significantly shorter TCRB CDR3s across all four CD4+ subsets.

Which antigens these TCRs recognize remains unknown. Expressed TCRB transcripts were sequenced, since all the RNA that had been isolated was reverse transcribed. TCRdb's copy holds only in-frame clones and misses some; the assay was immunoSEQ multiplex PCR. The table includes roughly 290,000 clones, approximately 15% detected once. The sequenced material came from naive CD4+ T cells from blood. The receptors shown here come from a man aged 18 to 29 with type 1 diabetes.

The chain carries TRBV21-1 and TRBJ1-2. TRBV21-1 is a documented pseudogene. CDR3 length: 11 amino acids. Written as DNA, the CDR3 is TGTGCCAGCAGCAAAGAGCATGGCTACACCTTC. This gives the protein CASSKEHGYTF.

The J gene is TRBJ1-2, the V gene TRBV4-3, with D possibly being TRBD1 (6 bases). Germline V CDR1 and CDR2: LGHNA, YSLEER. The V and J ends lost 0 bases and 3 bases respectively, with 17 bases between them. The CDR3 is 17 amino acids. The CDR3, as DNA: TGCGCCAGCAGCCAAGAGACAGGTCGGGCCAGAGACTATGGCTACACCTTC. Encoded protein: CASSQETGRARDYGYTF.

The rearrangement joins TRBV25-1 to TRBJ2-6; D gene unclear. Germline values: CDR1 MGHDK, CDR2 SYGVNS. V lost 4 bases, J lost 0 bases, and 4 bases lay in between. The length of the CDR3 is 14 residues. The CDR3 loop is CASSGHSGANVLTF. The CDR3, as DNA: TGTGCCAGCAGTGGTCACTCTGGGGCCAACGTCCTGACTTTC.

This chain links TRBV9 with TRBJ2-2; 7 nucleotides match TRBD1. From germline, CDR1 is SGDLS and CDR2 YYNGEE. V gave up 2 bases and J gave up 3 bases; unmatched junction bases: 4. This CDR3 spans 15 amino acids. The CDR3 here is CASSVGQIHTGELFF. For the CDR3, the DNA is TGTGCCAGCAGCGTGGGACAGATACACACCGGGGAGCTGTTTTTT.

A few counts support this clone. This chain links TRBV28 with TRBJ2-5; D gene uncertain. Deletions cut 4 bases from V and 7 bases from J, with 7 bases between. CDR3 size: 11 residues. Germline CDR1 reads MDHEN; CDR2 reads SYDVKM. CDR3 protein: CASSSLRTQYF. Written as DNA, the CDR3 is TGTGCCAGCAGTTCCCTGAGGACCCAGTACTTC.

This sequence joins TRBV5-4 and TRBJ2-3, with D uncertain. Germline values: CDR1 SGHNT, CDR2 YYREEE (reference sequence). Trimming left V 0 bases short and J 6 bases short, with 5 bases between. This CDR3 comprises 12 residues. The CDR3, as DNA: TGTGCCAGCAGCTTGGATGAGGATACGCAGTATTTT. Amino acid sequence: CASSLDEDTQYF. Supplemented by reference TRBV5-4 and TRBJ2-3, the full variable domain reads ETGVTQSPTHLIKTRGQQVTLRCSSQSGHNTVSWYQQALGQGPQFIFQYYREEENGRGNFPPRFSGLQFPNYSSELNVNALELDDSALYLCASSLDEDTQYFGPGTRLTVL.

The chain has TRBV29-1 and TRBJ2-7; the match to TRBD2 covers 9 bases. The CDR3 is 16 residues long. From germline, CDR1 is SQVTM and CDR2 ANQGSEA. With V trimmed by 5 bases and J by 2 bases, 13 bases remained unmatched. Here the CDR3 DNA reads TGCAGCGTTCTGGACCTTGCGGGGGGGCTCCCCTACGAGCAGTACTTC. Translation: CSVLDLAGGLPYEQYF.

This clone was found a few times. This chain uses TRBV13 with TRBJ1-3, with TRBD1 as a possible D gene (6 bases). Deletions cut 5 bases from V and 0 bases from J, with 14 bases between. Germline V gene data show CDR1 as PRHDT and CDR2 as FYEKMQ (reference sequence). This CDR3 has 16 residues. CDR3 nucleotides: TGTGCCAGCAGCCGAGGGGGGGGCATCTCTGGAAACACCATATATTTT. This sequence encodes CASSRGGGISGNTIYF. The full variable domain, rest sourced from reference TRBV13 and TRBJ1-3, is AAGVIQSPRHLIKEKRETATLKCYPIPRHDTVYWYQQGPGQDPQFLISFYEKMQSDKGSIPDRFSAQQFSDYHSELNMSSLELGDSALYFCASSRGGGISGNTIYFGEGSWLTVV.

The table lists this clone with a few counts. The rearrangement uses TRBV6-5 and TRBJ1-2, with TRBD1 matching over 7 bases. The CDR3 extends over 14 amino acids. The V gene end was trimmed by 3 bases and the J gene end by 2 bases; junction bases not matched to a gene: 3. Germline V gives CDR1 MNHEY, CDR2 SVGAGI. The CDR3 DNA reads TGTGCCAGCAGTTATGAGGGGGCCAACTATGGCTACACCTTC. It codes for CASSYEGANYGYTF.

This clone appeared a few times. The chain carries TRBV18 and TRBJ2-1; 7 nucleotides agree with TRBD1. This CDR3 is 16 amino acids long. The junction had 2 bases not matched to a gene; V was cut back by 0 bases and J by 0 bases. Germline V gene lookup returns CDR1 KGHSH and CDR2 LQKENI. The CDR3 region is CASSPPNRGSYNEQFF. The CDR3 DNA reads as TGTGCCAGCTCACCACCTAACAGGGGCTCCTACAATGAGCAGTTCTTC.

V usage is TRBV5-1 and J usage is TRBJ2-1; 8 nucleotides agree with TRBD1. J gave up 4 bases and V 4 bases, and 7 bases lay outside the gene matches. Per the germline V gene, CDR1 is SGHRS and CDR2 is YFSETQ. The CDR3 consists of 15 residues. The CDR3 reads CASSRIDRGYNEQFF. CDR3 nucleotide sequence: TGCGCCAGCAGCAGAATAGACAGGGGATACAATGAGCAGTTCTTC.

The chain couples TRBV6-5 to TRBJ2-1, with TRBD1 matching 8 bases. Germline V gives CDR1 MNHEY, CDR2 SVGAGI. The CDR3 totals 15 residues. Trimming took 2 bases from V and 10 from J; bases not matched to a gene: 10. The CDR3 DNA is TGTGCCAGCAGTTACCGACGACAGGGGCGCGGCGAGCAGTTCTTC. Translation: CASSYRRQGRGEQFF.

The genes are TRBV11-2 and TRBJ1-4, with unresolved D. The CDR3 is made up of 12 amino acids. Looked up from germline, CDR1 is SGHAT and CDR2 is FQNNGV. Trimming removed 11 bases from V and 6 bases from J, with 13 bases in between. CDR3 in amino acids: CASAGMHEKLFF. The CDR3 DNA sequence: TGTGCCTCAGCCGGGATGCATGAAAAACTGTTTTTT.

Here the CDR3 DNA reads TGCGCCAGCAGCCTCCAGCGCGCCGGGGGACTTGTGGAGACCCAGTACTTC. This sequence encodes CASSLQRAGGLVETQYF. The chain couples TRBV5-1 to TRBJ2-5; D might be TRBD2 (6 bases). This CDR3 spans 17 amino acids. Looked up from germline, CDR1 is SGHRS and CDR2 is YFSETQ. The V end lost 4 bases, the J end lost 5 bases, and 24 bases lay between the germline ends.

This chain links TRBV6-6 with TRBJ2-3, with a possible D match to TRBD2 (6 bases). The CDR3 is 14 residues long. Trimming left V 6 bases short and J 0 bases short, with 10 bases between. In germline, CDR1 is MNHNY, CDR2 SVGAGI (reference sequence). The CDR3 nucleotides are TGTGCCAGCAGACCCGGGACTAGCACAGATACGCAGTATTTT. Translating gives CASRPGTSTDTQYF.

The rearrangement links TRBV29-1 to TRBJ2-3, with 9 bases identical to TRBD1. The CDR3 has 13 residues. CDR1 SQVTM and CDR2 ANQGSEA come from the germline V gene. The V gene end was trimmed by 6 bases and the J gene end by 4 bases; junction bases not matched to a gene: 5. As DNA, the CDR3 is TGCAGCGTGGACGGACAGGGGCCAGATACGCAGTATTTT. Encoded protein: CSVDGQGPDTQYF.

CDR3 sequence: CASSAVSSAQYF. CDR3 DNA: TGTGCCAGCAGCGCGGTTAGCTCTGCGCAGTATTTT. The rearrangement links TRBV9 to TRBJ2-3, with D uncertain. Deletions cut 3 bases from V and 10 bases from J, with 12 bases between. CDR3 length: 12 amino acids. Germline CDR1 is SGDLS and CDR2 is YYNGEE.

The CDR3: CASKAGPGPQTQYF. Written as DNA, the CDR3 is TGCGCCAGCAAAGCAGGCCCAGGTCCGCAGACCCAGTACTTC. The chain links TRBV5-1 to TRBJ2-5; D call uncertain. The V gene's germline CDR1 is SGHRS and CDR2 YFSETQ. This CDR3 has 14 amino acids. The V end was cut by 6 bases, the J end by 6 bases, with 18 bases between.

The chain links TRBV5-1 to TRBJ2-7; tentatively, D is TRBD1 (6 bases). Germline-derived CDR1 and CDR2 are SGHRS and YFSETQ. Trimming pared 4 bases from V and 4 bases from J, leaving 12 bases between. The CDR3 runs 13 residues. The CDR3 here is CASSPMRGYEQYF. As DNA, the CDR3 is TGCGCCAGCAGCCCCATGAGGGGGTACGAGCAGTACTTC.

The chain has TRBV5-6 and TRBJ2-4; D perhaps matches TRBD2 (5 bases). Trimming removed 1 base at V and 2 bases at J, with 13 bases between. There are 16 residues in the CDR3. Germline loops: CDR1 SGHDT, CDR2 YYEEEE. CDR3 amino acids: CASSLRLAEPKNIQYF. The CDR3 bases are TGTGCCAGCAGCTTGCGGCTAGCAGAACCCAAAAACATTCAGTACTTC.